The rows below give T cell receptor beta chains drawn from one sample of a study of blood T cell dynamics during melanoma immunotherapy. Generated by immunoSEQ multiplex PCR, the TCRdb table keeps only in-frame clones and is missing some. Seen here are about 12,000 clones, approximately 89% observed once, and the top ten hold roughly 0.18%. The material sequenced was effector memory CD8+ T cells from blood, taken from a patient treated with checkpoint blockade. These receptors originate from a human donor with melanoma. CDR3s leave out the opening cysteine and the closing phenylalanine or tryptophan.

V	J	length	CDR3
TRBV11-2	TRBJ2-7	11	ATTGRAAYEQY
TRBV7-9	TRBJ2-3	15	ASSPRTSGRDTDTQY
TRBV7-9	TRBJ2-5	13	ASSLTGLASETQY
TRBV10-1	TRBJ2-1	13	ASSESFQGAKEQF
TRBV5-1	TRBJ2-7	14	ASSQSRTGYTYEQY
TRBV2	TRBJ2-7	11	ASRDRASYEQY
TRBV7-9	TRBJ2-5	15	ASTMTGRRNLRETQY
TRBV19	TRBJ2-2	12	ASSTATNTGELF
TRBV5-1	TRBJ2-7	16	ASSLQLLAGSLMYEQY
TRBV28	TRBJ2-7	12	ASSGEDGTYEQY
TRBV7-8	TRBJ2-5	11	ASSLDNQETQY
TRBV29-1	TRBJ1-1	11	SVEGVGADEAF
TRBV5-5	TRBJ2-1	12	ASSLSSGTNEQF
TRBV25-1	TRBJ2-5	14	ASSEKGRGLAATQY
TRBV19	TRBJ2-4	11	ASSMGRGNIQY
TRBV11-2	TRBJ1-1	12	ASSTHRGITEAF
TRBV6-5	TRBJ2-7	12	ASSLGEGNYEQY
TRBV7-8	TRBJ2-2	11	ASILGGIGELF